The T cell receptor (beta chain) described here comes from a study of monozygotic twins with inflammatory bowel disease. A remark on this clonotype: The antigen remains unidentified.

cDNA encoding TCRalpha and TCRbeta underwent two nested PCRs of 16 and 9 cycles, each of which was followed by bead purification. Using the 5' RACE reads, TCRdb records one entry per CDR3 protein without DNA. The repertoire table contains around 410,000 distinct CDR3 sequences. From whole blood, total RNA was isolated without any sorting of T cells. Broader study findings: The data did not back a single strong IBD-associated clonotype or signal.

Sequencing input: blood. The receptor was isolated from a human donor with ulcerative colitis or Crohn's disease, or a healthy co-twin of an affected twin (not recorded which).

The CDR3 reads CSVADSGSNQPQHF. This chain links TRBV29-1 with TRBJ1-5; as DNA is missing, the TRBD1 call by TCRdb cannot be tested. From germline, CDR1 is SQVTM and CDR2 ANQGSEA. The CDR3 has 14 amino acids.